The T cell receptor (beta chain) under discussion was sequenced for a study of monozygotic twins with cystic fibrosis. Whole-study context: Library input was three micrograms of fragmented DNA, with approximately 14 PCR cycles. Study-level findings and limits: Low clonality (median around 0.0094) suggested a mostly naive repertoire. J usage was most co-twin-similar in 8 of 16 pairs, V in 13. Monozygotic CF twin pairs shared significantly more nucleotide-identical clonotypes than unrelated CF individuals did.

Per the germline V gene, CDR1 is SGDLS and CDR2 is YYNGEE. The CDR3 is 16 amino acids. V lost 0 bases and J 0 bases, leaving 11 bases between the germline ends. On this clone itself: The antigen is undetermined.

Only in-frame clones appear in the TCRdb table, and some are missing; sequencing was by immunoSEQ multiplex PCR. The sample lists around 30,000 clones; around four fifths were seen once. The clonotype originates from a girl aged 2-9 years with cystic fibrosis. The genes are TRBV9 and TRBJ2-3; weak D call: TRBD2 (5 bases). Sequenced input: blood. CDR3 coding DNA: TGTGCCAGCAGCGTAGACCCAGCGGCAAGCACAGATACGCAGTATTTT. Its protein product is CASSVDPAASTDTQYF.